The 7 T cell receptor beta chains below were found in one sample sequenced in a study of response to subunit inactivated influenza vaccine. MiXCR was run by TCRdb on the RT-PCR reads, yielding one entry per CDR3 protein. This table has a few hundred thousand distinct CDR3 sequences, around 7.9% appearing once. The input for sequencing was PBMCs from blood, taken around 25 months after vaccination. The receptors here all came from a man between 50 and 70 years old who received an inactivated influenza vaccine.

The rearrangement links TRBV10-3 to TRBJ1-5; D remains unclear. The CDR3 runs to 15 residues. Looked up from germline, CDR1 is ENHRY and CDR2 is SYGVKD. Trimming cost V 5 bases and J 7 bases, with 18 bases left between them. The CDR3 reads CAISSDLGSGQPQHF. The CDR3 DNA sequence: TGTGCCATCAGTTCCGATTTGGGGAGCGGACAGCCCCAGCATTTT.

Many counts were recorded for this clonotype. The chain uses TRBV29-1 and TRBJ2-7, with D possibly called TRBD1 or TRBD2 (5 bases each). Germline CDR1 and CDR2: SQVTM and ANQGSEA. V lost 6 bases to trimming and J lost 6 bases, with 18 bases between them. This CDR3 contains 13 residues. CDR3 DNA sequence: TGCAGCGTCTCGGACGGGGCAGGTTTCGAGCAGTACTTC. Translating it yields CSVSDGAGFEQYF.

This clonotype was picked up a small number of times. This chain joins TRBV12-3 or TRBV12-4 and TRBJ1-5, with D possibly TRBD1 on 5 matching bases. The CDR3 sequence is 15 residues long. V lost 7 bases, J lost 2 bases, and 15 bases lay in between. CDR3 nucleotide sequence: TGTGCCAGCATTCCCGGGGGGAGCGGCAATCAGCCCCAGCATTTT. Its protein is CASIPGGSGNQPQHF.

This clonotype was detected a few times. This chain links TRBV7-2 with TRBJ2-7, with 8 bases lining up with TRBD1. This CDR3 comprises 15 residues. CDR1 SGHTA and CDR2 FQGNSA come from the germline V gene. V lost 1 base to trimming and J lost 3 bases; unmatched junction nucleotides: 5. CDR3 sequence reads: CASSLVTGGNYEQYF. The CDR3 region has the DNA TGTGCCAGCAGCTTAGTCACAGGGGGGAACTACGAGCAGTACTTC.

The chain joins TRBV5-1 to TRBJ1-2; 10 positions agree with TRBD1. With V trimmed by 4 bases and J by 0 bases, 6 bases remained unmatched. The V gene's germline CDR1 is SGHRS and CDR2 YFSETQ. This CDR3 has 16 amino acids. The CDR3 here is CASSRGTGEANYGYTF. The CDR3 DNA reads as TGCGCCAGCAGCCGCGGGACAGGGGAAGCTAACTATGGCTACACCTTC.

This chain connects TRBV11-2 to TRBJ2-2, with a weak D call TRBD2 (6 bases). This CDR3 region has 14 residues. V was cut by 0 bases and J by 7 bases, with 9 bases left in between. The germline gives CDR1 SGHAT, CDR2 FQNNGV. CDR3 region: CASSLDAGIGELFF. The CDR3 nucleotides are TGTGCCAGCAGCTTAGATGCGGGAATCGGGGAGCTGTTTTTT.

The sample holds a few counts of this clonotype. The V gene is TRBV12-3 or TRBV12-4, the J gene TRBJ2-1; D gene ambiguous. The V end was cut by 1 base, the J end by 9 bases, with 1 base between. The CDR3 is made up of 10 amino acids. The CDR3 sequence is CASSLVEQFF. In DNA, the CDR3 is TGTGCCAGCAGTTTAGTTGAGCAGTTCTTC.